This T cell receptor (beta chain) appears in the sequencing data of a study of T cells in Graves' hyperthyroidism and ophthalmopathy. Findings of the study overall: Among thyroid clonotypes expanded above 0.001, most also appeared in blood.

Amplified regions were TCR beta CDR3 sequences from RNA transcripts. First-round RT-PCR with HTBI primers amplified the TCR CDR3 region. TCRdb ran MiXCR on the multiplex PCR reads and lists one entry per CDR3 protein. The table has 500,000 to 650,000 distinct CDR3 sequences, 40% to 50% seen once. In the case of this clonotype: Its antigen is unknown.

Researchers barred patients who had uncontrolled infection, other autoimmune disease, pregnancy or lactation. Each diagnosis was grounded in clinical symptoms, serum thyroxine and TRAb, thyroid ultrasound, and orbital computed tomography. Germline CDR1 SGDLS, CDR2 YYNGEE. The CDR3 length is 14 residues. V lost 3 bases and J lost 4, with 13 bases in between. The specimen was peripheral blood or thyroid tissue (not recorded which). This chain uses TRBV9 with TRBJ2-5; D tentatively reads TRBD1 or TRBD2 (5 bases each). This sequence was found in an adult woman with Graves' disease, either hyperthyroidism or ophthalmopathy (not recorded which). The CDR3 is CASSGRDAPETQYF. The CDR3 region has the DNA TGTGCCAGCAGCGGTCGGGACGCCCCAGAGACCCAGTACTTC.